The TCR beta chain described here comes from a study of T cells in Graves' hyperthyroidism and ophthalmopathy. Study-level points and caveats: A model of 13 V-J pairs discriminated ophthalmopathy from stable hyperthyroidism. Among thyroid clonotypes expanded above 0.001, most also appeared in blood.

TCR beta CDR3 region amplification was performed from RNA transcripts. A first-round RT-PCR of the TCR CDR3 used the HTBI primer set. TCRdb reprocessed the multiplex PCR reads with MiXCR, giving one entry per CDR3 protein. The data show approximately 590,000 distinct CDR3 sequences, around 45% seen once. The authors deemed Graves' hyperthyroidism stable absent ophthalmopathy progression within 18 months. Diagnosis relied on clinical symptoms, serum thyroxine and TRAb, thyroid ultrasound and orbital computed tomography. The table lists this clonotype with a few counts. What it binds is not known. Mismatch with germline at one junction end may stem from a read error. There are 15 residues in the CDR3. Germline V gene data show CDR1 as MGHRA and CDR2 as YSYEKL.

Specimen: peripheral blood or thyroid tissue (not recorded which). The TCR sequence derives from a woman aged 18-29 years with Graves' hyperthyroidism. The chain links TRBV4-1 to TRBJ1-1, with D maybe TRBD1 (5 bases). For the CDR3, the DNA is TGTGCCAGCAGCCAAGTTTCGCAGGGGAACACTGAAGCTTTCTTT. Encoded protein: CASSQVSQGNTEAFF.